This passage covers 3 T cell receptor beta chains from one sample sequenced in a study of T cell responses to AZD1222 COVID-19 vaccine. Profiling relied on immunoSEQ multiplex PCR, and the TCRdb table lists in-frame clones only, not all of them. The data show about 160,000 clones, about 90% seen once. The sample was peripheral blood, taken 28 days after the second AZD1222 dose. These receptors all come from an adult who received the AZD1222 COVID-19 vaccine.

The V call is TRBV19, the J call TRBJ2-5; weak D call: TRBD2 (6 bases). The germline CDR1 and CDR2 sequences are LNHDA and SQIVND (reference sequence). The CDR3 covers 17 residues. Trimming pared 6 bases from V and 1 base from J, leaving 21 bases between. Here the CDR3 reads CASSLIRRDSTQETQYF. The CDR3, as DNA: TGTGCCAGTAGCCTCATCCGCCGGGACTCAACCCAAGAGACCCAGTACTTC.

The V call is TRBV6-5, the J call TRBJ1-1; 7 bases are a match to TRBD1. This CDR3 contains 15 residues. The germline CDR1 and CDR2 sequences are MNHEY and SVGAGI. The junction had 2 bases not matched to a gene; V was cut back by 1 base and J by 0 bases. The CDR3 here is CASSYWTGMNTEAFF. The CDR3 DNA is TGTGCCAGCAGTTACTGGACAGGCATGAACACTGAAGCTTTCTTT.

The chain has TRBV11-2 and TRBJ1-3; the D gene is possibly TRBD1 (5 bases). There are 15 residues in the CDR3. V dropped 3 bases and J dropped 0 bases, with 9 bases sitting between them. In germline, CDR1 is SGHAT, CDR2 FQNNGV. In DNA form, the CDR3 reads TGTGCCAGCAGCTTCGACAGCCTCTCTGGAAACACCATATATTTT. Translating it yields CASSFDSLSGNTIYF.